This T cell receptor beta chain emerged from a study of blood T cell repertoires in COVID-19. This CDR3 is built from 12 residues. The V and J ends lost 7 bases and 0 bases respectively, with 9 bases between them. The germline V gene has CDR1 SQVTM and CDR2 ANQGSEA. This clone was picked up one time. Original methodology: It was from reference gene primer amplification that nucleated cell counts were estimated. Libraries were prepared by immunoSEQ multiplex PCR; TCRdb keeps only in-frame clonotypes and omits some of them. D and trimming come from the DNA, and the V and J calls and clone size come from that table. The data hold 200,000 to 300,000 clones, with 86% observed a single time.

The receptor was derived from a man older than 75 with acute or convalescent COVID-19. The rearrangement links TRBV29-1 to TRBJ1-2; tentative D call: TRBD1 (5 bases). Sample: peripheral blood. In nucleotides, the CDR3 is TGCAGCGGGGGGGACTCTAACTATGGCTACACCTTC. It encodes CSGGDSNYGYTF.